This T cell receptor beta chain was captured by sequencing in a study of blood T cell repertoires in COVID-19. As for the study in general: COVID-19 samples from acute and convalescent phases originated in the United States, Italy and Spain. From T cells, B-cell-depleted T cells, or PBMCs came the material, which was cDNA or gDNA.

Original handling: From reference gene primer amplification, estimates of nucleated cell counts were derived. Sequencing used immunoSEQ multiplex PCR; TCRdb keeps in-frame clones, though not all of them. The V and J calls and clone size are taken from that table; D and trimming were inferred from the DNA. The sample lists under 300,000 clones; approximately 92% were seen once. This CDR3 contains 16 residues. V lost 4 bases to trimming and J lost 6 bases; unmatched junction nucleotides: 14. Germline values: CDR1 KGHSH, CDR2 LQKENI. Specimen: peripheral blood. This TCR was sampled from a woman aged 40-49 years who had recovered from COVID-19. The gene calls are TRBV18 and TRBJ1-2, with 7 bases lining up with TRBD1. The CDR3 DNA reads as TGTGCCAGCTCACTTCGGACAGGTTGGGCGGTGGATGGCTACACCTTC. Protein: CASSLRTGWAVDGYTF.